This T cell receptor beta chain was documented in a study of T cells in Graves' hyperthyroidism and ophthalmopathy. Study information: The initial diagnosis was the point when peripheral blood was collected, ahead of any treatment.

Findings and caveats of the study: Clonotypes that were expanded in thyroid above 0.001 mostly appeared in blood too.

The ends were cut back, 6 bases at V and 6 bases at J, with 9 bases in the middle. The germline V gene has CDR1 MDHEN and CDR2 SYDVKM. This CDR3 has 12 amino acids. The source material, RNA transcripts, was used to amplify TCR beta CDR3 regions. Carried out on the TCR CDR3, a first-round RT-PCR used the HTBI primer set. TCRdb passed the multiplex PCR reads through MiXCR, listing each CDR3 protein once. The sample yields roughly 650,000 distinct CDR3 sequences, approximately 15% seen once. As for this clonotype: Its antigen is undetermined.

Orbital computed tomography and thyroid ultrasound, together with serum TRAb and thyroxine and clinical symptoms, were used for diagnoses. Sequencing used blood. This rearrangement joins TRBV28 to TRBJ1-5; possibly TRBD1 for D (5 bases). This clonotype was sampled from a woman in her thirties or forties with Graves' ophthalmopathy. The CDR3 DNA is TGTGCCAGCAGGAACGGGGGTCAGCCCCAGCATTTT. Protein: CASRNGGQPQHF.